This entry lists 27 T cell receptor beta chains sequenced from one sample in a study of T cells in tumors after PD-1 blockade. The repertoire was sequenced with immunoSEQ multiplex PCR; TCRdb's copy has only in-frame clones and lacks some. The table has 30,000 to 35,000 clones, about three quarters seen once; the top ten hold approximately 40%. The sample consisted of PBMCs, taken after anti-PD-1 treatment. The receptors stem from a human donor with basal cell carcinoma.

The V call is TRBV5-1, the J call TRBJ2-2, with D possibly called TRBD1 or TRBD2 (6 bases each). The CDR3 has 14 amino acids. V lost 3 bases, J lost 7 bases, and 13 bases lay in between. Germline values: CDR1 SGHRS, CDR2 YFSETQ. The CDR3 spells CASSSGGQHGELFF. The CDR3 coding sequence is TGCGCCAGCAGCTCTGGGGGGCAGCACGGGGAGCTGTTTTTT. The full variable domain, completed using reference TRBV5-1 and TRBJ2-2, is KAGVTQTPRYLIKTRGQQVTLSCSPISGHRSVSWYQQTPGQGLQFLFEYFSETQRNKGNFPGRFSGRQFSNSRSEMNVSTLELGDSALYLCASSSGGQHGELFFGEGSRLTVL.

The rearrangement links TRBV9 to TRBJ2-5, with D uncertain. The CDR3 runs 14 residues. The V gene's germline CDR1 is SGDLS and CDR2 YYNGEE. V shed 0 bases and J shed 4 bases, with 10 bases lying between them. The CDR3: CASSVAGTLETQYF. As DNA, the CDR3 is TGTGCCAGCAGCGTAGCCGGAACTTTAGAGACCCAGTACTTC. Filled out from reference TRBV9 and TRBJ2-5, the complete variable domain reads DSGVTQTPKHLITATGQRVTLRCSPRSGDLSVYWYQQSLDQGLQFLIQYYNGEERAKGNILERFSAQQFPDLHSELNLSSLELGDSALYFCASSVAGTLETQYFGPGTRLLVL.

This chain uses TRBV7-2 with TRBJ2-3; 11 nucleotides line up with TRBD2. The V gene's germline CDR1 is SGHTA and CDR2 FQGNSA. The CDR3 extends over 16 amino acids. Unmatched junction bases numbered 2, after V lost 1 base and J lost 2 bases. CDR3 DNA: TGTGCCAGCAGCTTAGGACTAGCGGGATTCACAGATACGCAGTATTTT. As protein: CASSLGLAGFTDTQYF.

The chain is built from TRBV15 and TRBJ2-1, with 10 positions matching TRBD2. Losses at the gene ends were 1 base for V and 7 bases for J; bases not matched to a gene: 13. The germline gives CDR1 LNHNV, CDR2 YYDKDF (reference sequence). There are 18 residues in the CDR3. The CDR3 DNA reads TGTGCCACCAGCAGAGGGCCTAGCGGGAGCCATTATAAGAATGAGCAGTTCTTC. This codes for CATSRGPSGSHYKNEQFF.

The V gene is TRBV4-3, the J gene TRBJ1-1; D unresolved. Germline V gives CDR1 LGHNA, CDR2 YSLEER. The CDR3 is 13 amino acids. V lost 0 bases and J lost 5, with 7 bases in between. This chain's CDR3 is CASSQDGVTEAFF. The CDR3 DNA sequence: TGCGCCAGCAGCCAAGATGGCGTTACTGAAGCTTTCTTT.

The V gene is TRBV6-5, the J gene TRBJ2-7, with D tentatively TRBD1 or TRBD2 (6 bases each). This CDR3 spans 14 amino acids. CDR1 MNHEY and CDR2 SVGAGI come from the germline V gene. V shed 8 bases and J shed 6 bases, with 20 bases lying between them. The CDR3: CASRGPELASEQYF. CDR3 coding DNA: TGTGCCAGCCGGGGGCCGGAGCTGGCAAGCGAGCAGTACTTC.

In the case of this clone: Within the sample, other DNA sequences also encode this same CDR3. The rearrangement joins TRBV6-2 or TRBV6-3 to TRBJ2-2, with D perhaps matching TRBD1 or TRBD2 (7 bases each). Per germline, CDR1 MNHEY and CDR2 SVGEGT. This CDR3 spans 18 amino acids. The ends were cut back, 0 bases at V and 4 bases at J, with 18 bases in the middle. CDR3 DNA: TGTGCCAGCAGTTACTCGAGGCGGGGCAGGGGGGGCACCGGGGAGCTGTTTTTT. Residues: CASSYSRRGRGGTGELFF.

The CDR3 protein is CASSRMTGGLIGAGELFF. The CDR3 DNA sequence: TGTGCCAGCAGCCGTATGACAGGGGGCCTGATCGGAGCCGGGGAGCTGTTTTTT. The chain is built from TRBV5-5 and TRBJ2-2; 10 bases line up with TRBD1. Looked up from germline, CDR1 is SGHKS and CDR2 is YYEKEE (reference sequence). The CDR3 has 18 amino acids. With V trimmed by 4 bases and J by 6 bases, 15 bases remained unmatched.

This clone was seen a few times. The chain uses TRBV9 and TRBJ2-1; no definite D call. The germline gives CDR1 SGDLS, CDR2 YYNGEE. V lost 3 bases and J lost 7, with 8 bases in between. CDR3 length: 12 amino acids. This CDR3 is CASSGPENEQFF. DNA for the CDR3: TGTGCCAGCAGCGGTCCGGAGAATGAGCAGTTCTTC.

Here the CDR3 DNA reads TGTGCCAGCTGGGGGGAGTCTTGCGTGACCTATGGCTACACCTTC. It codes for CASWGESCVTYGYTF. The J gene is TRBJ1-2, the V gene TRBV5-7, with D maybe TRBD1 (5 bases). TRBV5-7 is sorted into the ORF group, with uncertain function. V dropped 7 bases and J dropped 4 bases, with 20 bases sitting between them. CDR3 length: 15 amino acids.

The chain has TRBV18 and TRBJ1-2, with a weak D call TRBD1 (6 bases). The CDR3 length is 12 residues. Germline CDR1 KGHSH, CDR2 LQKENI. V was trimmed by 6 bases and J by 8 bases, leaving 13 bases between them. CDR3: CASSVGAEGYTF. CDR3 DNA sequence: TGTGCCAGCTCCGTGGGGGCGGAAGGCTACACCTTC.

V usage is TRBV13 and J usage is TRBJ2-1; 8 positions agree with TRBD2. The V gene end was trimmed by 4 bases and the J gene end by 2 bases; junction bases not matched to a gene: 16. In germline, CDR1 is PRHDT, CDR2 FYEKMQ (reference sequence). The CDR3 consists of 19 residues. The CDR3 region is CASSSPSLEREQTYNEQFF. The CDR3, as DNA: TGTGCCAGCAGCTCCCCCTCCCTCGAGCGGGAGCAAACCTACAATGAGCAGTTCTTC.

The chain combines TRBV29-1 with TRBJ2-7; 10 nucleotides line up with TRBD1. V was pared by 6 bases and J by 6 bases, with 8 bases of the junction left unmatched. The CDR3 has 13 residues. Looked up from germline, CDR1 is SQVTM and CDR2 is ANQGSEA. CDR3 nucleotides: TGCAGCGTCTCGGGACAGGGGCTATCCGAGCAGTACTTC. Amino acid sequence: CSVSGQGLSEQYF.

The chain recombines TRBV5-6 with TRBJ2-5, with 7 positions matching TRBD2. J was trimmed by 5 bases and V by 4 bases; bases with no gene match: 8. The germline gives CDR1 SGHDT, CDR2 YYEEEE. CDR3 length equals 14 residues. The CDR3 protein is CASSRTGEGETQYF. CDR3 in DNA: TGTGCCAGCAGCCGGACTGGGGAGGGCGAGACCCAGTACTTC.

The chain combines TRBV10-2 with TRBJ1-1; D might be TRBD1 (5 bases). Germline CDR1 and CDR2: WSHSY and SAAADI. The CDR3 has 13 amino acids. Trimming left V 3 bases short and J 3 bases short, with 8 bases between. CDR3 in amino acids: CASSEQAHTEAFF. The CDR3 region has the DNA TGCGCCAGCAGTGAACAGGCACACACTGAAGCTTTCTTT.

J is TRBJ2-7 and V is TRBV12-2; the tabulated D call, TRBD2, remains unverified against the DNA. TRBV12-2 is designated a pseudogene. This CDR3 has 15 residues. The CDR3 protein is CASRLPCRSSYEQYF. The CDR3 region has the DNA TGTGCAAGTCGCTTACCTTGTAGGAGCTCCTACGAGCAGTACTTC.

This chain links TRBV16 with TRBJ2-3; D might be TRBD2 (6 bases). V gave up 0 bases and J gave up 6 bases, with 7 bases separating them. This CDR3 contains 13 residues. Germline CDR1 KGHSY, CDR2 FQNENV. CDR3 residues: CASSQSGGDTQYF. The CDR3 nucleotides are TGTGCCAGCAGCCAATCGGGGGGTGATACGCAGTATTTT.

The CDR3 nucleotides are TGTGCCAGCAGCTATCAATCCCCCTACAATGAGCAGTTCTTC. Residues: CASSYQSPYNEQFF. The chain combines TRBV7-2 with TRBJ2-1; D not certain. CDR1 SGHTA and CDR2 FQGNSA come from the germline V gene. This CDR3 is 14 amino acids long. The V gene lost 4 bases and the J gene lost 2 bases, with 9 bases spanning the gap. The entire variable domain, with the rest obtained from reference TRBV7-2 and TRBJ2-1, is as follows: GAGVSQSPSNKVTEKGKDVELRCDPISGHTALYWYRQSLGQGLEFLIYFQGNSAPDKSGLPSDRFSAERTGGSVSTLTIQRTQQEDSAVYLCASSYQSPYNEQFFGPGTRLTVL.

This chain uses TRBV28 with TRBJ1-1, with TRBD1 matching 7 bases. CDR3 length equals 13 residues. The V segment lost 6 bases and the J segment 9 bases; nucleotides outside the gene matches: 10. In germline, CDR1 is MDHEN, CDR2 SYDVKM. For the CDR3, the DNA is TGTGCCAGCAGCATCCAGGGGGAAGGAAAAGCTTTCTTT. It codes for CASSIQGEGKAFF.

The V call is TRBV2, the J call TRBJ1-2, with TRBD1 as a possible D gene (6 bases). Germline loops: CDR1 SNHLY, CDR2 FYNNEI. The CDR3 is 13 residues long. V was shortened by 8 bases and J by 8 bases, with 18 bases between the two germline ends. CDR3 region: CASDRRLTEGYTF. CDR3 in DNA: TGTGCCAGCGACAGGAGGTTGACTGAGGGCTACACCTTC.

This chain joins TRBV19 and TRBJ1-6; 8 bases align to TRBD1. The CDR3 spans 12 residues. V shed 8 bases and J 9 bases; nucleotides not matched to a gene: 3. CDR1 is LNHDA and CDR2 is SQIVND in the germline V gene (reference sequence). The CDR3 DNA reads as TGTGCCAGTGGACAGGGCCTTTCACCCCTCCACTTT. Its protein is CASGQGLSPLHF.

The CDR3 loop reads CASRLQTGTYEQYF. The DNA of the CDR3 is TGTGCCAGCAGGCTACAGACTGGAACCTACGAGCAGTACTTC. This chain links TRBV6-5 with TRBJ2-7; D gene uncertain. Germline V gene sequence: CDR1 MNHEY, CDR2 SVGAGI. The V end was cut by 6 bases, the J end by 2 bases, with 14 bases between. This CDR3 has 14 residues.

V gene TRBV19 combines with J gene TRBJ2-7, with 9 bases lining up with TRBD1. This CDR3 comprises 15 residues. The germline CDR1 and CDR2 sequences are LNHDA and SQIVND (reference sequence). The J segment lost 1 base and the V segment lost 5 bases, leaving 6 bases of the junction unmatched. The CDR3 region is CASSDRDRASYEQYF. The CDR3 coding sequence is TGTGCCAGTAGTGACCGGGACAGGGCTTCCTACGAGCAGTACTTC.

This clone was seen many times. The chain has TRBV24-1 and TRBJ1-5, with 8 bases lining up with TRBD1. Germline V CDR1 and CDR2: KGHDR, SFDVKD. The CDR3 is made up of 13 amino acids. The J segment lost 2 bases and the V segment lost 10 bases, leaving 3 bases of the junction unmatched. The CDR3 is CATQGAGNQPQHF. The CDR3 nucleotides read TGTGCCACTCAGGGGGCCGGCAATCAGCCCCAGCATTTT.

The chain combines TRBV5-4 with TRBJ2-7; tentatively, D is TRBD2 (7 bases). The ends were cut back, 0 bases at V and 0 bases at J, with 16 bases in the middle. The CDR3 is 17 amino acids. From germline, CDR1 is SGHNT and CDR2 YYREEE (reference sequence). The CDR3 region is CASSLDPRGPISYEQYF. In DNA form, the CDR3 reads TGTGCCAGCAGCTTGGACCCGCGGGGGCCTATCTCCTACGAGCAGTACTTC.

This rearrangement joins TRBV30 to TRBJ1-4, with D tentatively TRBD1 (5 bases). The CDR3 spans 15 residues. Germline assignment: CDR1 GTSNPN and CDR2 SVGIG (reference sequence). The V end was cut by 0 bases, the J end by 0 bases, with 8 bases between. The chain's CDR3 is CAWSVRGATNEKLFF. The CDR3 DNA sequence: TGTGCCTGGAGTGTAAGGGGTGCAACTAATGAAAAACTGTTTTTT.

This clone was seen a handful of times. The chain is built from TRBV6-5 and TRBJ2-2; D is perhaps TRBD1 (5 bases). This CDR3 has 15 residues. V dropped 6 bases and J dropped 1 base, with 12 bases sitting between them. Germline V lookup: CDR1 MNHEY, CDR2 SVGAGI. This chain's CDR3 is CASSSTRENTGELFF. The DNA of the CDR3 is TGTGCCAGCAGCAGTACCAGGGAGAACACCGGGGAGCTGTTTTTT.